This paragraph covers one T cell receptor beta chain sequence. The data are from a study of blood T cell repertoires in COVID-19. Study context: The samples span acute and convalescent COVID-19 from the United States, Italy and Spain. Nucleic acid was either cDNA or gDNA, and it came from T cells, B-cell-depleted T cells, or PBMCs.

This CDR3 has 14 amino acids. The germline V gene has CDR1 GTSNPN and CDR2 SVGIG (reference sequence). Unmatched junction bases numbered 7, after V lost 1 base and J lost 10 bases. Per the authors' pipeline: Nucleated cell counts were estimated from reference gene primer amplification. Clones were read by immunoSEQ multiplex PCR, and TCRdb kept only the in-frame ones, dropping some. That table supplies the V and J calls and clone size; D and trimming were determined from the DNA. The data contain tens of thousands of clones, about four fifths of them singletons. The sequence was collected from a woman aged 55-69 years with acute or convalescent COVID-19. Specimen: peripheral blood. The chain joins TRBV30 to TRBJ1-6; 7 bases are shared with TRBD1. For the CDR3, the DNA is TGTGCCTGGAGTGCGACAGGGAGAGACTCACCCCTCCACTTT. Its translation is CAWSATGRDSPLHF.